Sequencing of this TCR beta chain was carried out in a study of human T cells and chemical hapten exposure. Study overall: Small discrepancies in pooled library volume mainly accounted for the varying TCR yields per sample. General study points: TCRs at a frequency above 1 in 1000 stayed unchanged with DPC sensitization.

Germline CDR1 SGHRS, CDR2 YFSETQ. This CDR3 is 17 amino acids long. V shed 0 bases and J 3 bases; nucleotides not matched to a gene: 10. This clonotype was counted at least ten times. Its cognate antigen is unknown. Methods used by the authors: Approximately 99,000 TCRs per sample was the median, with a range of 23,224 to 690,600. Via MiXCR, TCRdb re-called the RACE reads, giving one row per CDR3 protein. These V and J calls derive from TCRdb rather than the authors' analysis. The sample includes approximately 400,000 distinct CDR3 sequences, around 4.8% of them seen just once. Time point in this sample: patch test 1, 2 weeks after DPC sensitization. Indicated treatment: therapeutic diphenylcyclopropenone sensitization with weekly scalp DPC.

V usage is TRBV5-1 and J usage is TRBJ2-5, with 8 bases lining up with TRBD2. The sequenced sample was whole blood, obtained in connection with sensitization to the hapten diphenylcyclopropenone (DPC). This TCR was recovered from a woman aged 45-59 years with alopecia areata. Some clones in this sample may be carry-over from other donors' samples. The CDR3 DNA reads TGCGCCAGCAGCTTGGGGAACGGGGGGGCCCGTGAAGAGACCCAGTACTTC. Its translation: CASSLGNGGAREETQYF.